This record concerns one T cell receptor beta chain sequence. What it binds is unknown. This entry belongs to a study of T cells after yellow fever vaccination. Overall study results and limits: Weaker, the secondary response had a peak occurring faster, on day 5 versus 15. Most primary-vaccination clones recurred post-booster (approximately 95% CD4, about 90% CD8).

The V gene's germline CDR1 is LGHDT and CDR2 YNNKEL (reference sequence). CDR3 length equals 15 residues. Trimming removed 0 bases from V and 8 bases from J; junction bases left unmatched: 7. Making TCR cDNA involved 5'RACE template switching, which added UMIs and a universal primer site. TCRdb processed the 5' RACE reads anew with MiXCR; each CDR3 protein has one entry. This sample carries 400,000 or so distinct CDR3 sequences, more than 5.5% of them seen once, and the ten largest clones take about 15%. This clonotype originated in a man under 40 who received the YFV17D yellow fever vaccine. The chain uses TRBV3-1 and TRBJ2-1; 7 nucleotides agree with TRBD2. The source was PBMCs, collected 5 days after the yellow fever booster vaccination. CDR3 sequence reads: CASSQDGREIDEQFF. CDR3 in DNA: TGTGCCAGCAGCCAAGATGGGCGGGAGATCGATGAGCAGTTCTTC.